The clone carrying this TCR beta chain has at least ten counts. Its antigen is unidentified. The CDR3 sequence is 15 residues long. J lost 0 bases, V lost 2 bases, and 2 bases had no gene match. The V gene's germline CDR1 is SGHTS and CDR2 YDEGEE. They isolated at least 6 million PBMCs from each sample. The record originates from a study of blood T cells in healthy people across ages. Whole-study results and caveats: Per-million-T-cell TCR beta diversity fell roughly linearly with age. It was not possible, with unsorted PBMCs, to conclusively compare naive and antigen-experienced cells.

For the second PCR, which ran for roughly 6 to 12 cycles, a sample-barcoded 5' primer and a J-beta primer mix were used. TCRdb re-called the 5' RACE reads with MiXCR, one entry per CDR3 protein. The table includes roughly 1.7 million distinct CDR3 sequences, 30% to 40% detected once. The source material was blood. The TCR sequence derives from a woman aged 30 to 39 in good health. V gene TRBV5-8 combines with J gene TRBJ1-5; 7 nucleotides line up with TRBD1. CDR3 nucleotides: TGTGCCAGCAGCTTACAGGGGTTTAGCAATCAGCCCCAGCATTTT. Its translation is CASSLQGFSNQPQHF.